The 17 T cell receptor beta chains below all came from one sample that was sequenced in a study of metastatic and nonmetastatic thyroid tumors. All patients were untreated before thyroid surgery. Using MiXCR, TCRdb re-called clones from the PCR reads. The sample lists over 20,000 clones, more than 15% seen once, with more than 9% in the top ten. Source material: tumor tissue. Receptors were obtained from a female donor with papillary thyroid cancer or a benign thyroid nodule (not recorded which). Some clones in this sample may be carry-over from other donors' samples.

This clone was counted at least ten times. The chain carries TRBV9 and TRBJ2-2, with D hard to call. The CDR3 consists of 13 residues. V was cut by 4 bases and J by 2 bases, with 6 bases left in between. Germline assignment: CDR1 SGDLS and CDR2 YYNGEE. CDR3 region: CASSQYNTGELFF. The CDR3 coding sequence is TGTGCCAGCAGCCAATATAACACCGGGGAGCTGTTTTTT.

This clone was observed many times. This rearrangement joins TRBV6-1 to TRBJ1-1; D possibly corresponds to TRBD1 (5 bases). The CDR3 extends over 15 amino acids. Germline-derived CDR1 and CDR2 are MNHNS and SASEGT. Between the trimmed V and J ends, which lost 7 bases and 0 bases, there was a span of 15 bases. The CDR3 spells CASKAQAAMNTEAFF. In nucleotides, the CDR3 is TGTGCCAGCAAAGCACAGGCAGCGATGAACACTGAAGCTTTCTTT.

This clone was counted at least ten times. This chain uses TRBV10-3 with TRBJ2-7, with a weak D call TRBD2 (7 bases). From germline, CDR1 is ENHRY and CDR2 SYGVKD. Deletions cut 0 bases from V and 6 bases from J, with 15 bases between. This CDR3 has 15 amino acids. CDR3 amino acids: CAISESWGGRSEQYF. In DNA, the CDR3 is TGTGCCATCAGTGAGTCGTGGGGGGGCAGGAGCGAGCAGTACTTC.

Remarks on this clone: One end of the junction varies from germline; a read error may be responsible. The rearrangement uses TRBV20-1 and TRBJ2-7; no reliable D call. Germline CDR1 is DFQATT and CDR2 is SNEGSKA (reference sequence). CDR3 length equals 12 residues. This CDR3 reads CSARLPPHEQYF. CDR3 in DNA: TGCAGTGCTAGACTACCTCCCCACGAGCAATACTTC.

This clone was found many times. The chain combines TRBV6-1 with TRBJ1-1; TRBD1 might be the D (5 bases). CDR3 length equals 13 residues. Per the germline V gene, CDR1 is MNHNS and CDR2 is SASEGT. Between the trimmed V and J ends, which lost 5 bases and 9 bases, there was a span of 16 bases. CDR3 protein: CASSLGGRGKAFF. CDR3 DNA sequence: TGTGCCAGCAGTTTGGGGGGTAGAGGTAAAGCTTTCTTT.

This clone was recorded at least ten times. The V gene is TRBV5-1, the J gene TRBJ2-2, with D possibly TRBD1 on 6 matching bases. This CDR3 comprises 18 residues. Germline loops: CDR1 SGHRS, CDR2 YFSETQ. V lost 2 bases and J 1 base, leaving 18 bases between the germline ends. CDR3 coding DNA: TGCGCCAGCAGCTTTGGATTGATGGAACAGGGGAACACCGGGGAGCTGTTTTTT. This encodes CASSFGLMEQGNTGELFF. Looking up the rest from reference TRBV5-1 and TRBJ2-2 gives the full variable domain: KAGVTQTPRYLIKTRGQQVTLSCSPISGHRSVSWYQQTPGQGLQFLFEYFSETQRNKGNFPGRFSGRQFSNSRSEMNVSTLELGDSALYLCASSFGLMEQGNTGELFFGEGSRLTVL.

Sample share makes this clone medium-sized (0.01 to 0.1%). The genes are TRBV6-2 or TRBV6-3 and TRBJ2-7; D is perhaps TRBD1 (6 bases). Trimming cost V 3 bases and J 6 bases, with 12 bases left between them. Germline CDR1 is MNHEY and CDR2 is SVGEGT. The CDR3 consists of 13 residues. CDR3 bases: TGTGCCAGCAGTTATGGACAGCCGGTCGAGCAGTACTTC. Protein: CASSYGQPVEQYF.

The count of this clone is one. The chain carries TRBV18 and TRBJ1-5, with TRBD1 as a possible D gene (5 bases). Germline assignment: CDR1 KGHSH and CDR2 LQKENI. Trimming left V 2 bases short and J 5 bases short, with 10 bases between. The CDR3 is 14 amino acids. The DNA of the CDR3 is TGTGCCAGCTCACCAGGGAAAGGGGATCAGCCCCAGCATTTT. Translated, it gives CASSPGKGDQPQHF.

This clone was counted ten times or more. The rearrangement uses TRBV19 and TRBJ1-2; 10 bases are a match to TRBD1. Losses at the gene ends were 7 bases for V and 5 bases for J; bases not matched to a gene: 13. The CDR3 sequence is 16 residues long. Germline V gene lookup returns CDR1 LNHDA and CDR2 SQIVND (reference sequence). The CDR3 here is CASIPGQGMVTYGYTF. Written as DNA, the CDR3 is TGTGCCAGTATCCCGGGACAGGGGATGGTAACATATGGCTACACCTTC.

This clone has ten or more counts. This could be a read error, since a much larger clone is one nucleotide away. The conserved final phenylalanine or tryptophan is absent from the CDR3, which likely points to a read error. This chain uses TRBV18 with TRBJ1-2; TRBD1 aligns across 9 bases. The CDR3 runs 13 residues. CDR1 and CDR2 from the germline V gene are KGHSH and LQKENI. The ends lost 2 bases at V and 9 bases at J; junction bases unmatched: 4. CDR3 sequence: CASSPGTGLRYTI. In nucleotides, the CDR3 is TGTGCCAGCTCACCAGGGACAGGGCTGCGCTACACCATC.

CDR3 loop: CASSLTTQRSGRARRKEQYF. The DNA for the CDR3 is TGTGCCAGCAGTTTGACAACCCAACGTAGCGGGAGGGCCCGGAGGAAGGAGCAGTACTTC. The chain employs TRBV12-3 or TRBV12-4 and TRBJ2-7; 11 nucleotides agree with TRBD2. The junction had 23 bases not matched to a gene; V was cut back by 3 bases and J by 7 bases. The CDR3 totals 20 residues.

Many counts were recorded for this clone. J is TRBJ2-2 and V is TRBV12-3 or TRBV12-4; D ambiguous. The CDR3 sequence is 12 residues long. V lost 6 bases and J lost 7, with 9 bases in between. The CDR3 is CASSDPFGELFF. The CDR3 bases are TGTGCCAGCAGCGACCCCTTCGGGGAGCTGTTTTTT.

This rearrangement joins TRBV7-9 to TRBJ2-4; no clear D. This CDR3 has 13 residues. V was clipped by 1 base and J by 7 bases, with 8 bases between them. Germline values: CDR1 SEHNR, CDR2 FQNEAQ (reference sequence). The CDR3 reads CASSLGGINIQYF. The CDR3 DNA is TGTGCCAGCAGCTTAGGAGGTATCAACATTCAGTACTTC.

This clone was counted at least ten times. The CDR3: CASSLEADTYEQYF. Written as DNA, the CDR3 is TGCGCCAGCAGCTTGGAAGCAGACACCTACGAGCAGTACTTC. J is TRBJ2-7 and V is TRBV5-1; D is uncertain. Trimming took off 0 bases at V and 2 bases at J, with 9 bases between the two ends. CDR3 length: 14 amino acids. Per the germline V gene, CDR1 is SGHRS and CDR2 is YFSETQ.

With respect to this clone: A much larger clone lies a single base off, so this may be a read error. Other nucleotide sequences from this sample produce the same CDR3. The rearrangement joins TRBV28 to TRBJ2-2, with D tentatively TRBD1 (5 bases). The germline V gene has CDR1 MDHEN and CDR2 SYDVKM. V was trimmed by 4 bases and J by 7 bases, leaving 10 bases between them. This CDR3 spans 13 amino acids. The CDR3 loop reads CASSSPGIGELFF. CDR3 DNA sequence: TGTGCCAGCAGTTCTCCAGGGATCGGGGAGCTGTTTTTT. Together with reference TRBV28 and TRBJ2-2, the CDR3 gives the full variable domain: DVKVTQSSRYLVKRTGEKVFLECVQDMDHENMFWYRQDPGLGLRLIYFSYDVKMKEKGDIPEGYSVSREKKERFSLILESASTNQTSMYLCASSSPGIGELFFGEGSRLTVL.

This clone qualifies as medium-sized (0.01 to 0.1%). The J gene is TRBJ2-7, the V gene TRBV6-1; 8 nucleotides match TRBD1. V shed 8 bases, J shed 5 bases, and the junction held 8 bases outside the gene matches. The germline V gene encodes CDR1 MNHNS and CDR2 SASEGT. This CDR3 has 13 amino acids. The CDR3 DNA is TGTGCCAGCCGTTTGAACAGGGGGAACGAGCAGTACTTC. Translation: CASRLNRGNEQYF.

In its sample, this clone was seen a few times. This chain uses TRBV9 with TRBJ2-3, with a weak D call TRBD2 (6 bases). V was clipped by 4 bases and J by 9 bases, with 12 bases between them. This CDR3 spans 12 amino acids. The germline gives CDR1 SGDLS, CDR2 YYNGEE. The CDR3 reads CASSSGAGTQYF. CDR3 coding DNA: TGTGCCAGCAGCTCCGGGGCGGGAACGCAGTATTTT.